The clone carrying this T cell receptor (beta chain) was recorded at least ten times. The data were taken from a study of human T cells and chemical hapten exposure. Specified time point: patch test 3, about 24 weeks after DPC sensitization. The sample's treatment: therapeutic diphenylcyclopropenone sensitization with weekly scalp DPC. It was from unfractionated whole blood that total RNA was extracted. V was shortened by 1 base and J by 7 bases, with 13 bases between the two germline ends. The germline V gene encodes CDR1 SEHNR and CDR2 FQNEAQ (reference sequence). This CDR3 spans 15 amino acids. TCRdb independently ran MiXCR on the RACE reads; one entry per CDR3 protein. The table has 30,000 to 40,000 distinct CDR3 sequences, approximately 11% seen once.

The TCR sequence derives from a woman in her 40s with alopecia areata. Some clones in this sample may be carry-over from other donors' samples. The chain couples TRBV7-9 to TRBJ2-2; D not resolved. Sample: whole blood, taken in connection with sensitization to the hapten diphenylcyclopropenone (DPC). CDR3 sequence reads: CASSLGSAAVGELFF. The CDR3 DNA sequence: TGTGCCAGCAGCTTAGGAAGTGCAGCTGTCGGGGAGCTGTTTTTT.